A selection of T cell receptor beta chains follows, all from one sample in a study of blood T cell repertoires in COVID-19. Sequenced by immunoSEQ multiplex PCR; TCRdb stores in-frame clones only, minus some. The table shows approximately 75,000 clones, with less than 85% occurring only once. Sequenced: peripheral blood. Every receptor here comes from a human donor with acute or convalescent COVID-19. The donor label of this sample is uncertain. Each CDR3 is given with its conserved first and last residue. D genes are given only for firm matches. Not every row has a clone size; where given, it reads once, few, many or a size class.

J: TRBJ1-6
D: TRBD1
size: .
V: TRBV19
DNA: TGTGCCACCTCTCCGGGACAGGTCAATTCACCCCTCCACTTT
CDR3: CATSPGQVNSPLHF

J: TRBJ1-2
D: .
size: many
V: TRBV5-5
DNA: TGTGCCAGCAGCTTGGCCCCAGGGCGCCAATATGGCTACACCTTC
CDR3: CASSLAPGRQYGYTF

J: TRBJ1-1
D: TRBD1
size: once
V: TRBV6-5
DNA: TGTGCCAGCACCTCCCGACAGGGGGCCACTGAAGCTTTCTTT
CDR3: CASTSRQGATEAFF

J: TRBJ2-2
D: .
size: .
V: TRBV7-9
DNA: TGTGCCAGCAGCTTATCAACTTACACCGGGGAGCTGTTTTTT
CDR3: CASSLSTYTGELFF

J: TRBJ2-2
D: TRBD2
size: .
V: TRBV7-2
DNA: TGTGCCAGCAGCAAGTGGACTAGCGGCACCGGGGAGCTGTTTTTT
CDR3: CASSKWTSGTGELFF

J: TRBJ2-7
D: .
size: .
V: TRBV19
DNA: TGTGCCAGTAGGTTGTCGGTCGGGAGTCTCTCCTACGAGCAGTACTTC
CDR3: CASRLSVGSLSYEQYF

J: TRBJ1-4
D: TRBD1
size: medium-sized
V: TRBV27
DNA: TGTGCCAGCAGTCCCCGACAGGGAAGGGAAAAACTGTTTTTT
CDR3: CASSPRQGREKLFF

J: TRBJ2-1
D: TRBD2
size: .
V: TRBV6-5
DNA: TGTGCCAGCGGGACTAGTGGGAATGAGCAGTTCTTC
CDR3: CASGTSGNEQFF

J: TRBJ2-3
D: TRBD2
size: .
V: TRBV5-1
DNA: TGCGCCAGTAGACTAGCGGATAGCACAGATACGCAGTATTTT
CDR3: CASRLADSTDTQYF

J: TRBJ1-6
D: .
size: once
V: TRBV28
DNA: TGTGCCACCCAGCCCCGGAGCTCCTATAATTCACCCCTCCACTTT
CDR3: CATQPRSSYNSPLHF

J: TRBJ2-3
D: .
size: .
V: TRBV6-5
DNA: TGTGCCTCTCAAAGCACCACAGATACGCAGTATTTT
CDR3: CASQSTTDTQYF

J: TRBJ1-4
D: .
size: .
V: TRBV2
DNA: TGTGCCAGCAGTGGCAAGGGGCTTAATGAAAAACTGTTTTTT
CDR3: CASSGKGLNEKLFF

J: TRBJ1-1
D: TRBD1
size: .
V: TRBV19
DNA: TGTGCCAGTACTTTCGGGACAGGCCTATTGAACACTGAAGCTTTCTTT
CDR3: CASTFGTGLLNTEAFF

J: TRBJ1-3
D: .
size: few
V: TRBV3-1/TRBV3-2
DNA: TGTGCCAGCAGCCCCCCAAGACAAGGGGCAGGAAACACCATATATTTT
CDR3: CASSPPRQGAGNTIYF

J: TRBJ2-1
D: TRBD2
size: once
V: TRBV19
DNA: TGTGCCAGTAGTACTAGCGGGAGATCGAACAATGAGCAGTTCTTC
CDR3: CASSTSGRSNNEQFF

J: TRBJ1-4
D: TRBD1
size: .
V: TRBV7-8
DNA: TGTGCCAGCAGCTTAAGCCGACAGGGGATTGCAACTAATGAAAAACTGTTTTTT
CDR3: CASSLSRQGIATNEKLFF

J: TRBJ1-1
D: .
size: .
V: TRBV30
DNA: TGTGCCCTGATCCGGACTGAAGCTTTCTTT
CDR3: CALIRTEAFF

J: TRBJ1-1
D: TRBD1
size: few
V: TRBV7-2
DNA: TGTGCCAGCAGCTTGCAGGGGGCGACCCGCGAAGCTTTCTTT
CDR3: CASSLQGATREAFF

J: TRBJ1-5
D: .
size: .
V: TRBV6-5
DNA: TGTGCCAGCAGTTACTTCAGGGACAATCAGCCCCAGCATTTT
CDR3: CASSYFRDNQPQHF

J: TRBJ1-5
D: TRBD1
size: .
V: TRBV28
DNA: TGTGCCAGCAGTTTAAGGCAGGGGGCCAGTCAGCCCCAGCATTTT
CDR3: CASSLRQGASQPQHF

J: TRBJ2-7
D: .
size: .
V: TRBV20-1
DNA: TGCAGTGTACTCTCCTACGAGCAGTACTTC
CDR3: CSVLSYEQYF

J: TRBJ2-1
D: TRBD1
size: .
V: TRBV20-1
DNA: TGCAGTGCGCCCCTGAGACAGGGCCGGTTCTTC
CDR3: CSAPLRQGRFF

J: TRBJ1-5
D: .
size: .
V: TRBV5-5
DNA: TGTGCCAGCAGCCCCGTGATGGGGGGGCATCAGCCCCAGCATTTT
CDR3: CASSPVMGGHQPQHF

J: TRBJ2-5
D: TRBD1
size: .
V: TRBV5-1
DNA: TGCGCCAGCAGCTTGGGGGACAGTAGTACCCAGTACTTC
CDR3: CASSLGDSSTQYF

J: TRBJ1-4
D: .
size: .
V: TRBV3-1/TRBV3-2
DNA: TGTGCCAGCAGCGGCCGTCGTAATGAAAAACTGTTTTTT
CDR3: CASSGRRNEKLFF

J: TRBJ1-6
D: .
size: .
V: TRBV28
DNA: TGTGCCAGCAGTTCGGAGACCGTAAGCTCCTATAATTCACCCCTCCACTTT
CDR3: CASSSETVSSYNSPLHF

J: TRBJ1-2
D: TRBD1
size: .
V: TRBV7-9
DNA: TGTGCCAGCAGCTTAGGCTTCTCGGGACAGCCCTATGGCTACACCTTC
CDR3: CASSLGFSGQPYGYTF